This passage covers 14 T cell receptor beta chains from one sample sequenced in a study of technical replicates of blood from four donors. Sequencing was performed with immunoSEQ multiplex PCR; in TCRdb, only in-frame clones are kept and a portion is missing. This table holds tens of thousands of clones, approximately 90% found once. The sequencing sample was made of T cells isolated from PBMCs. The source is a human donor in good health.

The CDR3 DNA sequence: TGTGCCAGTAGCCTTCTAGCGGGAGGCGAGACCCAGTACTTC. Its translation: CASSLLAGGETQYF. The chain is built from TRBV19 and TRBJ2-5, with 11 bases aligning to TRBD2. The J segment lost 5 bases and the V segment lost 6 bases, leaving 5 bases of the junction unmatched. Germline V gene data show CDR1 as LNHDA and CDR2 as SQIVND (reference sequence). CDR3 length: 14 amino acids.

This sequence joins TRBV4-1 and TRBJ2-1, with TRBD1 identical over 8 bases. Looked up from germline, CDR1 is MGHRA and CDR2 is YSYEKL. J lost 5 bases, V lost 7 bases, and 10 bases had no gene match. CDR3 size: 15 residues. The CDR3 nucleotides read TGCGCCAGCATCGTTGGACAGGGATCAAACAATGAGCAGTTCTTC. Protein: CASIVGQGSNNEQFF.

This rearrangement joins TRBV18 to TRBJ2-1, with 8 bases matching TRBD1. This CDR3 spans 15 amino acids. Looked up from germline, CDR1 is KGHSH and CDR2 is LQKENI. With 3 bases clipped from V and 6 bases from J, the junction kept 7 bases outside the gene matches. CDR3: CASSPGQGFTNEQFF. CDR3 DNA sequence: TGTGCCAGCTCACCCGGACAGGGATTTACCAATGAGCAGTTCTTC.

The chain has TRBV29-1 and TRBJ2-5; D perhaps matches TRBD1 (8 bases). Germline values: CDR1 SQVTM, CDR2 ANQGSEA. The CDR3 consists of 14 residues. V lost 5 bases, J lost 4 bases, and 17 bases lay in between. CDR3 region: CSVNRGGQSETQYF. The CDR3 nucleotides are TGCAGCGTTAACAGGGGGGGCCAATCAGAGACCCAGTACTTC.

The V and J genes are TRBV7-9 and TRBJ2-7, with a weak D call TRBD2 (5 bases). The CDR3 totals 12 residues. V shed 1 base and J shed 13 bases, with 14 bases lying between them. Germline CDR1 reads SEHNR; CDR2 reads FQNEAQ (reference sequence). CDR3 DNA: TGTGCCAGCAGCTTAGGCGGGTCTCACGGATACTTC. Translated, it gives CASSLGGSHGYF.

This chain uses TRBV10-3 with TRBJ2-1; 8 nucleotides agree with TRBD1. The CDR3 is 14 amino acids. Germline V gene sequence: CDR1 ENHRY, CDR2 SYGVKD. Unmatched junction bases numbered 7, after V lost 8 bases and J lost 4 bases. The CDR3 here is CAISGQGIYNEQFF. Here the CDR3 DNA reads TGTGCCATCTCAGGACAGGGTATATACAATGAGCAGTTCTTC.

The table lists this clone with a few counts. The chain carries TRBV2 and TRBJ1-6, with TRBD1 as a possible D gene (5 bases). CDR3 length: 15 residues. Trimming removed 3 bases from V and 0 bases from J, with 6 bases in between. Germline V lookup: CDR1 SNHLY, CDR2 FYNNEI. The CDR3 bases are TGTGCCAGCAGTGATAGGGGCTCCTATAATTCACCCCTCCACTTT. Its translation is CASSDRGSYNSPLHF.

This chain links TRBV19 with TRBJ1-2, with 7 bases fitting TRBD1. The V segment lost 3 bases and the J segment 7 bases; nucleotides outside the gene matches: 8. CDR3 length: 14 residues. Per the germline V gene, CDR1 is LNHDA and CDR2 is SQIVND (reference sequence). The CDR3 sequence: CASSIQTGMAGYTF. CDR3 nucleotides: TGTGCCAGTAGTATCCAGACAGGGATGGCTGGCTACACCTTC. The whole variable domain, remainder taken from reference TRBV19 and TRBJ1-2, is DGGITQSPKYLFRKEGQNVTLSCEQNLNHDAMYWYRQDPGQGLRLIYYSQIVNDFQKGDIAEGYSVSREKKESFPLTVTSAQKNPTAFYLCASSIQTGMAGYTFGSGTRLTVV.

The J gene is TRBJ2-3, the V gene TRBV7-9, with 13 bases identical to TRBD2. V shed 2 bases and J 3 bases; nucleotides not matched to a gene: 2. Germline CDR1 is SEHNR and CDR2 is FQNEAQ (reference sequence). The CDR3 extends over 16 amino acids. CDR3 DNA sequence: TGTGCCAGCAGCTTATTGACTAGCGGGGGGACAGATACGCAGTATTTT. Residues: CASSLLTSGGTDTQYF.

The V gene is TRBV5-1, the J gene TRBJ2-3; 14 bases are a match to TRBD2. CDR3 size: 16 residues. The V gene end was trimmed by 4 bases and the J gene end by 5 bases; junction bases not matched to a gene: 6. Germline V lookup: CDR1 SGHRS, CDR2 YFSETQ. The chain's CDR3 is CASSGTSGRRLDTQYF. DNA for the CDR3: TGCGCCAGCAGCGGGACTAGCGGGAGACGGTTAGATACGCAGTATTTT.

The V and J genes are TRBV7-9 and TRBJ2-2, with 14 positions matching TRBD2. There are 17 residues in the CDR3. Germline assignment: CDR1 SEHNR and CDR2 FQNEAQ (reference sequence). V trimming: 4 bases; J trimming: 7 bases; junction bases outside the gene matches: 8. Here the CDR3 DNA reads TGTGCCAGCAGCTCGCGGGGACTAGCGGGAGTTAACGGGGAGCTGTTTTTT. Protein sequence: CASSSRGLAGVNGELFF.

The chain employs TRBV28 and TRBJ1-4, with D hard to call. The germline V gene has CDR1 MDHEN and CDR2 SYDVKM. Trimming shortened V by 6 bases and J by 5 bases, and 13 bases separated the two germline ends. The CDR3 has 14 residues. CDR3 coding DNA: TGTGCCAGCAGCCTCAAGGGAGCGAATGAAAAACTGTTTTTT. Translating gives CASSLKGANEKLFF.

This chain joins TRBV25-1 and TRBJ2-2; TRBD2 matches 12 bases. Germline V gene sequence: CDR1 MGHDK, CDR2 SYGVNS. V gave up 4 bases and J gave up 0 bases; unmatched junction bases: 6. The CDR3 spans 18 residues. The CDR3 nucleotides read TGTGCCAGCAGTGCCCCGACTAGCGGGGGATCGAACACCGGGGAGCTGTTTTTT. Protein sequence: CASSAPTSGGSNTGELFF.

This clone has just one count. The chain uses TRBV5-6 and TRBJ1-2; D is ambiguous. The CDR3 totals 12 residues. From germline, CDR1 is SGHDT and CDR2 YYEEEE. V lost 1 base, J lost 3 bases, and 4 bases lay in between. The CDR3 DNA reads TGTGCCAGCAGCTTGCCCGACTATGGCTACACCTTC. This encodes CASSLPDYGYTF. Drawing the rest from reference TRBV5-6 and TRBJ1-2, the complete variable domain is DAGVTQSPTHLIKTRGQQVTLRCSPKSGHDTVSWYQQALGQGPQFIFQYYEEEERQRGNFPDRFSGHQFPNYSSELNVNALLLGDSALYLCASSLPDYGYTFGSGTRLTVV.